This TCR beta chain originates from a study of T cell responses to AZD1222 COVID-19 vaccine. Findings and limits, study-wide: The sample set comprised mostly white British donors with more females, and clonal diversity was possibly underestimated. Spike-spanning, vaccine-associated CD4 TCRs were dominant at 160-218 and 743-854.

As to this clone: Its target is unknown.

The protocol was immunoSEQ multiplex PCR, while the TCRdb copy is restricted to in-frame clones and leaves out a portion. The sample consists of some 25,000 clones, around 86% of them appearing once. The V gene end was trimmed by 4 bases and the J gene end by 0 bases; junction bases not matched to a gene: 9. CDR1 is SGHRS, CDR2 YFSETQ, per germline. The CDR3 is 18 amino acids. The V call is TRBV5-1, the J call TRBJ2-2, with TRBD2 matching over 10 bases. The receptor comes from an adult who received the AZD1222 COVID-19 vaccine. The sequencing here drew on peripheral blood, taken 28 days after the second AZD1222 dose. The CDR3 DNA reads TGCGCCAGCAGCCGGACTAGCGGAGGGCTCCCGAACACCGGGGAGCTGTTTTTT. It codes for CASSRTSGGLPNTGELFF.